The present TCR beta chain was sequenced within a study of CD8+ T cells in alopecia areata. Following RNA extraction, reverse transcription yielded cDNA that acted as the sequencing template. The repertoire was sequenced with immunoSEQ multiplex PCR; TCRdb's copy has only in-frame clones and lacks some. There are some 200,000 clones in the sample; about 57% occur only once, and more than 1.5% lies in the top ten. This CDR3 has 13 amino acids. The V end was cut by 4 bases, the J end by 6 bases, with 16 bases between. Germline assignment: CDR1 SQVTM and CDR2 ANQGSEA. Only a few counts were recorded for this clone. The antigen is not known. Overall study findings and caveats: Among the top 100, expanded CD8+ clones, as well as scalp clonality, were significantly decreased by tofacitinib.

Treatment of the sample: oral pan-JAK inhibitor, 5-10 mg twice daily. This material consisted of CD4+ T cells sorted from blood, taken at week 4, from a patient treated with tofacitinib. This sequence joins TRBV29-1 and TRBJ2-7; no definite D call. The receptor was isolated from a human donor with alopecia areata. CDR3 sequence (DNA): TGCAGCGTTGCCGCAAGGGCGCCTCTCGAGCAGTACTTC. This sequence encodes CSVAARAPLEQYF.